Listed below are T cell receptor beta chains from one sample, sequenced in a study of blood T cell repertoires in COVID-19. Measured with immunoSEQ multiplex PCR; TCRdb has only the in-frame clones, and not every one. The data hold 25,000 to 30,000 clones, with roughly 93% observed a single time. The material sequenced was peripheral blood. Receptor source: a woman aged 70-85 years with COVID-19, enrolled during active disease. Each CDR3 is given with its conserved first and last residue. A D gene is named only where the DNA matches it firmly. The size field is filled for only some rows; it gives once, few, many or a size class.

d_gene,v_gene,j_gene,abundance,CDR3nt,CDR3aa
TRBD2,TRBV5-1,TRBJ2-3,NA,TGCGCCAGCAGCTCGACTAGCCCAGATACGCAGTATTTT,CASSSTSPDTQYF
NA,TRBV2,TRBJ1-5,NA,TGTGCCAGCAGTGACCGGGGTCCTAATCAGCCCCAGCATTTT,CASSDRGPNQPQHF
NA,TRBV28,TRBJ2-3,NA,TGTGCCAGCAGTTTGCAGCCGGGACTCTTCACAGATACGCAGTATTTT,CASSLQPGLFTDTQYF
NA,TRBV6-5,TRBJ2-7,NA,TGTGCCAGCTGGACAAGTGGAACTTACGAGCAGTACTTC,CASWTSGTYEQYF
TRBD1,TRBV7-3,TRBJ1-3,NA,TGTGCCAGCAGCTTAAACCACTTACAGGGGCCTCAAGGAAACACCATATATTTT,CASSLNHLQGPQGNTIYF
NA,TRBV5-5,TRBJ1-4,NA,TGTGCCAGCAGCATCACGTTTTCCGGTGAAAAACTGTTTTTT,CASSITFSGEKLFF
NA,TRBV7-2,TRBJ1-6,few,TGTGCCAGCAGTCGTACAGGTCCTTACAATTCACCCCTCCACTTT,CASSRTGPYNSPLHF
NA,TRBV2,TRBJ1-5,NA,TGTGCCAGCAGTGATGAGGCGTCGGTGGTCCAGCATTTT,CASSDEASVVQHF
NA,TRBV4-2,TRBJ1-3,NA,TGTGCCAGCAGCCGAGGACAGACCTCTGGAAACACCATATATTTT,CASSRGQTSGNTIYF
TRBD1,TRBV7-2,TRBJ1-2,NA,TGTGCCAGCAGCTTACACAGGGGAGCCCCCTCGGGCTACACCTTC,CASSLHRGAPSGYTF
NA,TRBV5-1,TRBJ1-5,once,TGCGCCAGCAGCCCTGACACAGGGTTAAGTCAGCCCCAGCATTTT,CASSPDTGLSQPQHF
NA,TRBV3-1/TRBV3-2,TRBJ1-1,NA,TGTGCCAGCAGCCAAGTAATGAACACTGAAGCTTTCTTT,CASSQVMNTEAFF
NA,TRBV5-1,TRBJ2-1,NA,TGCGCCAGCAGCTTGGCAACAGGTCCTGAGCAGTTCTTC,CASSLATGPEQFF
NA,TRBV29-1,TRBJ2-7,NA,TGCAGCGTGTCGGGGGGCTTGGACGAGCAGTACTTC,CSVSGGLDEQYF
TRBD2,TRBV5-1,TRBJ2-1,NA,TGCGCCAGCAGCTTGTGGGGACTAGCGGGAGGAAATGAGCAGTTCTTC,CASSLWGLAGGNEQFF
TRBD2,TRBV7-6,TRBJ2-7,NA,TGTGCCAGCAGACCAGAGGCGGGGGGCCTCTACGAGCAGTACTTC,CASRPEAGGLYEQYF
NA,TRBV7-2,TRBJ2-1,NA,TGTGCCAGCAGCTTAGCGGGAGGACATTTTTACAATGAGCAGTTCTTC,CASSLAGGHFYNEQFF
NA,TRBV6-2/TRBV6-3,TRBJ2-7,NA,TGTGCCAGCAGTTTGGGTGGCTGGCAGGTAGGTGAGCAGTACTTC,CASSLGGWQVGEQYF
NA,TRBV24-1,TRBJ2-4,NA,TGTGCCACCAGTTCAGGGGCGGACATTCAGTACTTC,CATSSGADIQYF
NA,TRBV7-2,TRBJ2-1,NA,TGTGCCAGCAGCTTAGCCCGGGACAACAATGAGCAGTTCTTC,CASSLARDNNEQFF
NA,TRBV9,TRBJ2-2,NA,TGTGCCAGCAGCCGAGGGCTCAGTGGGGAGCTGTTTTTT,CASSRGLSGELFF